The entry below gives a single T cell receptor (beta chain) sequence along with its context. The sample is drawn from a study of T cell changes during pregnancy in multiple sclerosis. TCRdb's copy holds only in-frame clones and misses some; the assay was immunoSEQ multiplex PCR. Here the sample spans just over 50,000 clones, roughly 94% being singletons. J was trimmed by 3 bases and V by 4 bases; bases with no gene match: 5. The CDR3 runs to 14 residues. The V gene's germline CDR1 is SGDLS and CDR2 YYNGEE. This rearrangement joins TRBV9 to TRBJ1-1; TRBD1 aligns across 8 bases. The receptor was derived from a female donor with multiple sclerosis, enrolled in a pregnancy study. Material: CD4+ T cells from peripheral blood mononuclear cells, obtained in the second trimester of pregnancy. The CDR3 region is CASSTGQGHTEAFF. The CDR3 nucleotides read TGTGCCAGCAGCACTGGACAGGGCCACACTGAAGCTTTCTTT.